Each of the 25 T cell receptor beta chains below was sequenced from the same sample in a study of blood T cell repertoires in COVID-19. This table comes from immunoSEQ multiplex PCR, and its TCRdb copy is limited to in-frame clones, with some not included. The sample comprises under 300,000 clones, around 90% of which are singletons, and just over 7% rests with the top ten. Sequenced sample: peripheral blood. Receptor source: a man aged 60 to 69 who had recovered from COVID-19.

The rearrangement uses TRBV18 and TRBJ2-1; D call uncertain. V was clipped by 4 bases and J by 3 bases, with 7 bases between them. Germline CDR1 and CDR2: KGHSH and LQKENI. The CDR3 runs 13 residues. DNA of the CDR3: TGTGCCAGCTCACTTCAGCGCTACAATGAGCAGTTCTTC. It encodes CASSLQRYNEQFF.

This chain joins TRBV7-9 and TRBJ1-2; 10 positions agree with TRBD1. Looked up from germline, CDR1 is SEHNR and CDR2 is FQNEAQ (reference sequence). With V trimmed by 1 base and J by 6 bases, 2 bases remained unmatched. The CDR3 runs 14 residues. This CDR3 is CASSLGGQGNGYTF. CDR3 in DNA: TGTGCCAGCAGCTTAGGGGGACAGGGGAATGGCTACACCTTC.

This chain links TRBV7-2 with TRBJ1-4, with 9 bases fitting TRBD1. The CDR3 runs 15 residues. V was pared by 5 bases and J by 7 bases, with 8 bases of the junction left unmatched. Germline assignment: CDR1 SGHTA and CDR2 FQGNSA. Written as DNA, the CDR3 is TGTGCCAGCAGCCCTCAGACAGGGGGAAGTGAAAAACTGTTTTTT. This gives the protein CASSPQTGGSEKLFF.

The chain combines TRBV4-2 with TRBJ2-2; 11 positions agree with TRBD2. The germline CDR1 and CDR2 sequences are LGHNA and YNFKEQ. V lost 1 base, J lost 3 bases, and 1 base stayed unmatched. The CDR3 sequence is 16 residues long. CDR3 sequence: CASSQVLAGDTGELFF. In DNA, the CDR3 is TGTGCCAGCAGCCAAGTACTAGCGGGGGACACCGGGGAGCTGTTTTTT.

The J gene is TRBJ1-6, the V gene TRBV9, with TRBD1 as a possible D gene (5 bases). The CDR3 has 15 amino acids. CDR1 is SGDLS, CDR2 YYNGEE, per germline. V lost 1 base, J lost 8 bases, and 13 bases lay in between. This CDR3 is CASSVRGSMDSPLHF. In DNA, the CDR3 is TGTGCCAGCAGCGTAAGGGGATCAATGGATTCACCCCTCCACTTT.

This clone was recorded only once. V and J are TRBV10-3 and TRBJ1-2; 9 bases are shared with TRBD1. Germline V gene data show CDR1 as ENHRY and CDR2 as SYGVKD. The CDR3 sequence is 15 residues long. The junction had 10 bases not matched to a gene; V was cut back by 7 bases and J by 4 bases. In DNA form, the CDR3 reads TGTGCCATCAAGAACAATGACAGGGGGGCCTATGGCTACACCTTC. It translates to CAIKNNDRGAYGYTF.

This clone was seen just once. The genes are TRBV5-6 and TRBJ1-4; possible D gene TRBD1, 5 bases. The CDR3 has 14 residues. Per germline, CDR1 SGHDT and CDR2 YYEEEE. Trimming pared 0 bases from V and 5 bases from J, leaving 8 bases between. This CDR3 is CASSLDRRNEKLFF. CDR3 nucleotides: TGTGCCAGCAGCTTGGACAGGAGAAATGAAAAACTGTTTTTT.

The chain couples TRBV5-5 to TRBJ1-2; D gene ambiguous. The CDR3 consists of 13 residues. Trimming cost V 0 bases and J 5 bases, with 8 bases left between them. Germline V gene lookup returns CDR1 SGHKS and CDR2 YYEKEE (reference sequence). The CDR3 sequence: CASSLGSGYGYTF. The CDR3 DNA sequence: TGTGCCAGCAGCTTGGGATCGGGGTATGGCTACACCTTC.

CDR3 sequence: CAIKVSRDSYGYTF. In DNA form, the CDR3 reads TGTGCCATCAAAGTCTCCAGGGACAGCTATGGCTACACCTTC. V is TRBV10-3 and J is TRBJ1-2; 7 bases agree with TRBD1. J lost 4 bases, V lost 7 bases, and 9 bases had no gene match. The CDR3 length is 14 residues. Germline V gives CDR1 ENHRY, CDR2 SYGVKD.

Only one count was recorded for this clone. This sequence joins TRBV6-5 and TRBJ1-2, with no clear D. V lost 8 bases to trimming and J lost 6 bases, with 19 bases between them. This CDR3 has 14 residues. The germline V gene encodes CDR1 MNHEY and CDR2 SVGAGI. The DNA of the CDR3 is TGTGCCAGCTGGCGGGTGGCAGGCGACGATGGCTACACCTTC. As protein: CASWRVAGDDGYTF.

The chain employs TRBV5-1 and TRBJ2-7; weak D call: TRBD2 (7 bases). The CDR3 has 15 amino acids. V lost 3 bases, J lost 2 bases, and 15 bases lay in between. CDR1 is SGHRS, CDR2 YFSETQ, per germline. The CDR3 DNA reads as TGCGCCAGCAGCTGGACGGACAGCGGGGCCTACGAGCAGTACTTC. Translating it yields CASSWTDSGAYEQYF.

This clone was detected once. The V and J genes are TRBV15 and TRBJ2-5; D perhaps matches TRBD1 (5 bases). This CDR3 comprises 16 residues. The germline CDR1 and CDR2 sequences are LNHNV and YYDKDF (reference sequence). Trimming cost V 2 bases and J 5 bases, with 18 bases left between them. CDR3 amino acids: CATSRYTGAKVETQYF. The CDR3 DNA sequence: TGTGCCACCAGCAGATACACTGGGGCGAAGGTGGAGACCCAGTACTTC.

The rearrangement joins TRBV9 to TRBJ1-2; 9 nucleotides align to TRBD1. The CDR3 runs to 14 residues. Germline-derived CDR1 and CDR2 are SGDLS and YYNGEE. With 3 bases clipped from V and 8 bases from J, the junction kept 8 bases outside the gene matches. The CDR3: CASSARGTGLGYTF. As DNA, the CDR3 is TGTGCCAGCAGCGCCCGTGGGACAGGGTTAGGCTACACCTTC.

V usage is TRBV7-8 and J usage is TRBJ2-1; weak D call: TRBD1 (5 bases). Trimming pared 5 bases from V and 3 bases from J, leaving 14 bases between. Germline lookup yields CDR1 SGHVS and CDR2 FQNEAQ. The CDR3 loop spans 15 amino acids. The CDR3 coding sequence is TGTGCCAGCAGCCCCAGGGTTAACTTCTACAATGAGCAGTTCTTC. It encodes CASSPRVNFYNEQFF.

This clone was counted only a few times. The CDR3 nucleotides are TGTGCCAGCAGCGCTCGGGGGGGAGAGACCCAGTACTTC. It codes for CASSARGGETQYF. The V and J genes are TRBV6-4 and TRBJ2-5; 8 nucleotides align to TRBD2. This CDR3 is 13 amino acids long. Germline lookup yields CDR1 MRHNA and CDR2 SNTAGT. Losses at the gene ends were 6 bases for V and 4 bases for J; bases not matched to a gene: 4.

CDR3 amino acids: CASSQGQGLTLHF. The CDR3 nucleotides are TGTGCCAGCAGCCAAGGACAGGGGCTCACCCTCCACTTT. The V and J genes are TRBV14 and TRBJ1-6; 8 bases fit TRBD1. The CDR3 covers 13 residues. J was trimmed by 14 bases and V by 1 base; bases with no gene match: 4. Germline lookup yields CDR1 SGHDN and CDR2 FVKESK.

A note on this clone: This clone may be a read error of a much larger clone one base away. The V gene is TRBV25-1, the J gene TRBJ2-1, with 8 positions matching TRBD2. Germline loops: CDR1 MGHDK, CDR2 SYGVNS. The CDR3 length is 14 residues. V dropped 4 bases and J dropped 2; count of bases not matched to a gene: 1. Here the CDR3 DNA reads TGTGCCAGCAGTGCGGGGGGGCCCTACAATGAGCAGTTCTTC. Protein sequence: CASSAGGPYNEQFF.

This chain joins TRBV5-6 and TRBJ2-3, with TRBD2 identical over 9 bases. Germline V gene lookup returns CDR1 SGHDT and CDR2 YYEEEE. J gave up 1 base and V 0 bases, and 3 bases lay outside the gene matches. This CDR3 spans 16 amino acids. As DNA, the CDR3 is TGTGCCAGCAGCTTGGCGTTAGCGGGGGGCACAGATACGCAGTATTTT. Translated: CASSLALAGGTDTQYF.

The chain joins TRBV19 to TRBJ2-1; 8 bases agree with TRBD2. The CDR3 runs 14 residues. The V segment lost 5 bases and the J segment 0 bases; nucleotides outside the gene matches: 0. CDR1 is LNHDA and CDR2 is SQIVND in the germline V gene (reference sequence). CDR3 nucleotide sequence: TGTGCCAGTAGTGCGGGGGGCTCCTACAATGAGCAGTTCTTC. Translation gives CASSAGGSYNEQFF.

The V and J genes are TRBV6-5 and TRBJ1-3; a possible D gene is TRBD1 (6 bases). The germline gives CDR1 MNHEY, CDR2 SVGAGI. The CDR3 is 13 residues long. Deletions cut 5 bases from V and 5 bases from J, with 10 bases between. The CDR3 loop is CASSRDTRNTIYF. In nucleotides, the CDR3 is TGTGCCAGCAGTCGGGACACGAGAAACACCATATATTTT.

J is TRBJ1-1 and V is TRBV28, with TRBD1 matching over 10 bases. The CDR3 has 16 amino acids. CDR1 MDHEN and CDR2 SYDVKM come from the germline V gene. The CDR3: CALGTGVSPPNTEAFF. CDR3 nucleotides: TGTGCGTTAGGGACAGGGGTATCCCCACCGAACACTGAAGCTTTCTTT.

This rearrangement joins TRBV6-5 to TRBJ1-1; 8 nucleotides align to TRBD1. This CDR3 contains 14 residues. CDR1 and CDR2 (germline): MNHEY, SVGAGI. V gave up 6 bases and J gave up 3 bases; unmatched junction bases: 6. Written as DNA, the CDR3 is TGTGCCAGCAGGGCCGGACAGGGCTACACTGAAGCTTTCTTT. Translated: CASRAGQGYTEAFF.

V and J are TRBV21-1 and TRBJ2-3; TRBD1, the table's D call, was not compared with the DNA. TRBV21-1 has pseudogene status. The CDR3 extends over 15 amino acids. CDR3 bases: TGTGCCAGCAGGGAAGACAGGGGGCTTAGAGATACGCAGTATTTT. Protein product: CASREDRGLRDTQYF.

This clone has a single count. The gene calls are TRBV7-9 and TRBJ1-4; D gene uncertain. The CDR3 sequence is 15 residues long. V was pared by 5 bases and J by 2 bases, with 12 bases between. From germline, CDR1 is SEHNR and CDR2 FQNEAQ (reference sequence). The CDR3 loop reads CASSGRESTNEKLFF. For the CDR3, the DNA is TGTGCCAGCAGCGGTAGGGAGTCCACTAATGAAAAACTGTTTTTT.

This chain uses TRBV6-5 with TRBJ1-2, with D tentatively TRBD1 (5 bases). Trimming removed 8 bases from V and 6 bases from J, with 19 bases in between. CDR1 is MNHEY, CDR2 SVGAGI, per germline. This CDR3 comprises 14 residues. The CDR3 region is CASGVHGTVDGYTF. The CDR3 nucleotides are TGTGCCAGCGGGGTCCATGGGACTGTTGATGGCTACACCTTC.